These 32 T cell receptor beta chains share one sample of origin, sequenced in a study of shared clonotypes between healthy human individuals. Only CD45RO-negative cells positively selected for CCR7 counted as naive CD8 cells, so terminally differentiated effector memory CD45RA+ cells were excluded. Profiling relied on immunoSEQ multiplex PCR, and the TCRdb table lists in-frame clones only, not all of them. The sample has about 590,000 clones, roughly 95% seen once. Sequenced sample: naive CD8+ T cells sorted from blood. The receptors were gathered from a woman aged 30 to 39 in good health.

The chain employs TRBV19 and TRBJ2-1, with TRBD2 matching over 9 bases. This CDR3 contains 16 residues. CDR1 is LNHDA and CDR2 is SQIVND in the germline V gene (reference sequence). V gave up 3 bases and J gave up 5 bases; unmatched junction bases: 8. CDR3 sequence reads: CASSIGAGGQHNEQFF. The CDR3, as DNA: TGTGCCAGTAGTATCGGAGCGGGAGGACAACACAATGAGCAGTTCTTC.

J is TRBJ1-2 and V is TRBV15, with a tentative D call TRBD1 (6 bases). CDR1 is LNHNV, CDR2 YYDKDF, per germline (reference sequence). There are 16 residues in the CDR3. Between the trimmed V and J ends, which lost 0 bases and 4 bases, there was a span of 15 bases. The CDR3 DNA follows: TGTGCCACCAGCAGAGATTCAGGGGCCTTTATCTATGGCTACACCTTC. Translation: CATSRDSGAFIYGYTF. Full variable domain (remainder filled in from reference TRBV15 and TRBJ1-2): DAMVIQNPRYQVTQFGKPVTLSCSQTLNHNVMYWYQQKSSQAPKLLFHYYDKDFNNEADTPDNFQSRRPNTSFCFLDIRSPGLGDTAMYLCATSRDSGAFIYGYTFGSGTRLTVV.

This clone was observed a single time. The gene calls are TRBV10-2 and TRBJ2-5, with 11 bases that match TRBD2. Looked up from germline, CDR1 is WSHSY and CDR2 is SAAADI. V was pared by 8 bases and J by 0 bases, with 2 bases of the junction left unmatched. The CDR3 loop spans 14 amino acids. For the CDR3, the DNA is TGCGCCAGCTCGACTAGCGGGAACCAAGAGACCCAGTACTTC. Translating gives CASSTSGNQETQYF.

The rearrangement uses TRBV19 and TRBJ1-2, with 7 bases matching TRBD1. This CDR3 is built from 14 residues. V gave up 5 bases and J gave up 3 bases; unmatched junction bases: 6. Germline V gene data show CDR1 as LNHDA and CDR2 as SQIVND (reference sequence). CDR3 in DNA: TGTGCCAGTAGTCCCCGGGACAGTCACTATGGCTACACCTTC. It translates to CASSPRDSHYGYTF.

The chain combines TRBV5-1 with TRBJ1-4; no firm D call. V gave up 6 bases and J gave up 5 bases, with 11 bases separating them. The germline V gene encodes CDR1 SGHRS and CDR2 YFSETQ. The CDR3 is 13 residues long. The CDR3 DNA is TGCGCCAGCAAGGACCATACGAATGAAAAACTGTTTTTT. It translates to CASKDHTNEKLFF.

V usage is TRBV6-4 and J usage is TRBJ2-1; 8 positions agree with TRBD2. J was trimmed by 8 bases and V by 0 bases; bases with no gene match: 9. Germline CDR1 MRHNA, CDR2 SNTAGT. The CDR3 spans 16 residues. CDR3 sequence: CASSDSSGLVRHEQFF. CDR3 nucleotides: TGTGCCAGCAGTGACTCTTCGGGACTAGTGAGGCATGAGCAGTTCTTC.

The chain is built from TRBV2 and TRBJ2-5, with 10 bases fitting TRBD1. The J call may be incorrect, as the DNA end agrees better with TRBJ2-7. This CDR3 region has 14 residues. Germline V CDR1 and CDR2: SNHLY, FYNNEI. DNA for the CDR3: TGTGCCAGCGGAGGGGGGACAGGGGTCTACGAGCAGTACTTC. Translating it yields CASGGGTGVYEQYF.

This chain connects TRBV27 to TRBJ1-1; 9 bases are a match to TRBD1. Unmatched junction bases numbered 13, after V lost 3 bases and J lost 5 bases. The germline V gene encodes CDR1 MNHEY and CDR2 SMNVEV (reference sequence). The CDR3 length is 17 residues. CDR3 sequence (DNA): TGTGCCAGCAGTTTTGGGATTCCGGGACAGGGTCGAACTGAAGCTTTCTTT. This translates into CASSFGIPGQGRTEAFF.

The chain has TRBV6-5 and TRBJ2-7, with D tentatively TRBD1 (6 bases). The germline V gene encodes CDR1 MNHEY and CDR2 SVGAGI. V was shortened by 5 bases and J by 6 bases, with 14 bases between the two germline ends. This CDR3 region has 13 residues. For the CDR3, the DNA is TGTGCCAGCAGTGGCCGGACAGCCGGCGAGCAGTACTTC. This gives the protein CASSGRTAGEQYF.

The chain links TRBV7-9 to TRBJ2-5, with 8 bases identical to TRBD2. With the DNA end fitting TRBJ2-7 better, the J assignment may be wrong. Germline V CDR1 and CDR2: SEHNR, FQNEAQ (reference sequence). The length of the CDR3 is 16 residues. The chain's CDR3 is CASSLAGLAAAYEQYF. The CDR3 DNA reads TGTGCCAGCAGCTTGGCCGGACTAGCCGCCGCCTACGAGCAGTACTTC.

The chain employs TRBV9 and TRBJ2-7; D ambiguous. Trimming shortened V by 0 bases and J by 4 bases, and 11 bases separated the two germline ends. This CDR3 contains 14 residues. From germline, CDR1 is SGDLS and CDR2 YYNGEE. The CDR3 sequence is CASSVAYASYEQYF. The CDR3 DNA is TGTGCCAGCAGCGTAGCCTATGCGTCGTACGAGCAGTACTTC. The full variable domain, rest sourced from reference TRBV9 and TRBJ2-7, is DSGVTQTPKHLITATGQRVTLRCSPRSGDLSVYWYQQSLDQGLQFLIQYYNGEERAKGNILERFSAQQFPDLHSELNLSSLELGDSALYFCASSVAYASYEQYFGPGTRLTVT.

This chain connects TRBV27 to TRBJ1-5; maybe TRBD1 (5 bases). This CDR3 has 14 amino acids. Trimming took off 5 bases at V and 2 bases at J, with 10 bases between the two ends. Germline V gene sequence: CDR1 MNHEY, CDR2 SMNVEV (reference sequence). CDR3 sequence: CASSIVGGNQPQHF. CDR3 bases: TGTGCCAGCAGTATCGTAGGGGGCAATCAGCCCCAGCATTTT.

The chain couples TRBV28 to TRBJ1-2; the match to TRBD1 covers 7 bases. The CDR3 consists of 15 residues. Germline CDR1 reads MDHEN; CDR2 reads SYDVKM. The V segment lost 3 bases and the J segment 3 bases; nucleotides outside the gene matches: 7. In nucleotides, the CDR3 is TGTGCCAGCAGTTTTTTTATTACAGGGGACTATGGCTACACCTTC. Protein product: CASSFFITGDYGYTF.

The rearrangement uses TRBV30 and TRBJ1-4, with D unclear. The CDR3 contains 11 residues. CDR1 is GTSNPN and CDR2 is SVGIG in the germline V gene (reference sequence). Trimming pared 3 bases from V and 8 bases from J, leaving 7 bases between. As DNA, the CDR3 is TGTGCCTGGAGGAAGGGAGAAAAACTGTTTTTT. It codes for CAWRKGEKLFF. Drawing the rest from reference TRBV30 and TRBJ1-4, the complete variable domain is SQTIHQWPATLVQPVGSPLSLECTVEGTSNPNLYWYRQAAGRGLQLLFYSVGIGQISSEVPQNLSASRPQDRQFILSSKKLLLSDSGFYLCAWRKGEKLFFGSGTQLSVL.

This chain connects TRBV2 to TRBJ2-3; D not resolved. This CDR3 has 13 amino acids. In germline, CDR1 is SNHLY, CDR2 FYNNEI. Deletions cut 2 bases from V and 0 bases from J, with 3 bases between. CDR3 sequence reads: CASSEMSTDTQYF. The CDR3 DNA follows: TGTGCCAGCAGTGAAATGAGCACAGATACGCAGTATTTT.

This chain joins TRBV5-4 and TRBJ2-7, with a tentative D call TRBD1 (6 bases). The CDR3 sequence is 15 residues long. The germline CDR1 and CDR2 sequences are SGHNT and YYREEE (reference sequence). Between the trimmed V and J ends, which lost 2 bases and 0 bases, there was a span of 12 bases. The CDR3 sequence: CASSFTGTNSYEQYF. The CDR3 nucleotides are TGTGCCAGCAGCTTCACAGGGACGAACTCCTACGAGCAGTACTTC.

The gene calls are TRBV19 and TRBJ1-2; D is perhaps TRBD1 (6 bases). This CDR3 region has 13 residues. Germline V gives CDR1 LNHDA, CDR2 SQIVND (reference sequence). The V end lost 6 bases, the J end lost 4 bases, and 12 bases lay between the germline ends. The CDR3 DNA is TGTGCCAGTAGACGCAGGGACATCTATGGCTACACCTTC. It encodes CASRRRDIYGYTF.

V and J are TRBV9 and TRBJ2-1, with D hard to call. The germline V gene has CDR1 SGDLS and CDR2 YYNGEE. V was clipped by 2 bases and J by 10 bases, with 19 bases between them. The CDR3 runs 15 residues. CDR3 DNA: TGTGCCAGCAGCGTCATCGACGGTGCCGTGGACGAGCAGTTCTTC. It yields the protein CASSVIDGAVDEQFF.

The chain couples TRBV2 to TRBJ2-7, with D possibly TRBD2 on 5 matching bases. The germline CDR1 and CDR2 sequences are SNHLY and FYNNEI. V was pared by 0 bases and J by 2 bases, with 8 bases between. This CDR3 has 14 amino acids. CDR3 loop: CASSEAGAPYEQYF. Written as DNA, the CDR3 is TGTGCCAGCAGTGAAGCGGGAGCCCCCTACGAGCAGTACTTC.

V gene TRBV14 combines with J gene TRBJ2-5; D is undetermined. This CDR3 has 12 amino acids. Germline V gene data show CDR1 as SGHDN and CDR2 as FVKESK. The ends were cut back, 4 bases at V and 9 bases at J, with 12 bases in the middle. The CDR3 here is CASSPGFEAQYF. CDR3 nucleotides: TGTGCCAGCAGCCCTGGATTTGAAGCCCAGTACTTC.

CDR3 in amino acids: CASSLGVGELFF. In nucleotides, the CDR3 is TGTGCCAGCAGCTTAGGGGTCGGGGAGCTGTTTTTT. V and J are TRBV5-4 and TRBJ2-2; a possible D gene is TRBD1 (5 bases). This CDR3 spans 12 amino acids. V lost 2 bases and J lost 7, with 6 bases in between. Germline V gene lookup returns CDR1 SGHNT and CDR2 YYREEE (reference sequence). Full variable domain (rest looked up from reference TRBV5-4 and TRBJ2-2): ETGVTQSPTHLIKTRGQQVTLRCSSQSGHNTVSWYQQALGQGPQFIFQYYREEENGRGNFPPRFSGLQFPNYSSELNVNALELDDSALYLCASSLGVGELFFGEGSRLTVL.

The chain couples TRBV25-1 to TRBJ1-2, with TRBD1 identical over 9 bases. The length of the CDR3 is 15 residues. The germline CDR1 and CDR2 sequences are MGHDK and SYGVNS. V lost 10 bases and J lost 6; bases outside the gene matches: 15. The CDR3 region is CATNKFGQGKDGYTF. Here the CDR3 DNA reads TGTGCCACCAACAAATTCGGACAGGGGAAAGATGGCTACACCTTC.

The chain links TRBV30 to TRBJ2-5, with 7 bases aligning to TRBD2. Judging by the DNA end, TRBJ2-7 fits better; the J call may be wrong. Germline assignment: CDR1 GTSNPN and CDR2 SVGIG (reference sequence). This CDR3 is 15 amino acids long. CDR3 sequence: CAWSVMAGEAYEQYF. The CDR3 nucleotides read TGTGCCTGGAGTGTCATGGCGGGAGAGGCCTACGAGCAGTACTTC.

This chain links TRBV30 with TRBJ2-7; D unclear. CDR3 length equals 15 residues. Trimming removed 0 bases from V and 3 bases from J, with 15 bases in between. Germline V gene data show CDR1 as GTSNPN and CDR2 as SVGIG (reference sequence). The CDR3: CAWSVQGVGIYEQYF. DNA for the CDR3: TGTGCCTGGAGTGTACAAGGAGTCGGTATCTACGAGCAGTACTTC.

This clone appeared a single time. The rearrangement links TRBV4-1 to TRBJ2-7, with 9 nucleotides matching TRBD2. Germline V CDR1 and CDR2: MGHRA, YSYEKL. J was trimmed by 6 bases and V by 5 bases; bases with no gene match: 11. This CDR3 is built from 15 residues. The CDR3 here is CASSIWGLAGFEQYF. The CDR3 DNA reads TGCGCCAGCAGCATATGGGGGCTAGCGGGATTCGAGCAGTACTTC.

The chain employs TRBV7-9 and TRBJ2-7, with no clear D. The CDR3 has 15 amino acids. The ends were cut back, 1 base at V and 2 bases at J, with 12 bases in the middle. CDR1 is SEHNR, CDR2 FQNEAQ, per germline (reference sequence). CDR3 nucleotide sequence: TGTGCCAGCAGCTTAGATCTTCAGAAAGCCTACGAGCAGTACTTC. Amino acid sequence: CASSLDLQKAYEQYF.

Here the CDR3 reads CASSFTSYEQYF. The CDR3 DNA reads as TGTGCCAGCAGCTTCACTTCCTACGAGCAGTACTTC. The genes are TRBV7-2 and TRBJ2-5, with unresolved D. The better agreement between TRBJ2-7 and the DNA end casts doubt on the J call. The CDR3 extends over 12 amino acids. The germline gives CDR1 SGHTA, CDR2 FQGNSA.

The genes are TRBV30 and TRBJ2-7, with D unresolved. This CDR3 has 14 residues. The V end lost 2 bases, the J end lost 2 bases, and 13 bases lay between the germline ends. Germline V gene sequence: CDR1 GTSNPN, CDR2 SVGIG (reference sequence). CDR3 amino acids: CAWSIGQLTYEQYF. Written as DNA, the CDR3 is TGTGCCTGGAGTATAGGGCAGCTTACCTACGAGCAGTACTTC.

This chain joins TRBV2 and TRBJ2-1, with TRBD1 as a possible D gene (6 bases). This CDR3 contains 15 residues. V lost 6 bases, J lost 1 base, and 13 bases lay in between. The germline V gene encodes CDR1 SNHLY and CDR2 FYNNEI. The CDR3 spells CASRQGSLSYNEQFF. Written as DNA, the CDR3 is TGTGCCAGCAGACAGGGTTCTCTTTCCTACAATGAGCAGTTCTTC.

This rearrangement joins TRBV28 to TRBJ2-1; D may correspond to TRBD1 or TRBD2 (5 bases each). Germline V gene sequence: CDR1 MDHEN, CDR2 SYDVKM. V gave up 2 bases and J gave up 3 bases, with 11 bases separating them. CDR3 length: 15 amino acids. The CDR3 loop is CASSLGGSFYNEQFF. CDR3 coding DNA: TGTGCCAGCAGTTTAGGGGGTAGTTTCTACAATGAGCAGTTCTTC.

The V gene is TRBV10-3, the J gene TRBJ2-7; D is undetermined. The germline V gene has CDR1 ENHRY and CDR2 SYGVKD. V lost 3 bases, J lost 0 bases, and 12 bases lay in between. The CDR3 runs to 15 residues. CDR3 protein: CAISENRPSSYEQYF. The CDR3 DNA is TGTGCCATCAGTGAAAACAGACCGAGCTCCTACGAGCAGTACTTC.

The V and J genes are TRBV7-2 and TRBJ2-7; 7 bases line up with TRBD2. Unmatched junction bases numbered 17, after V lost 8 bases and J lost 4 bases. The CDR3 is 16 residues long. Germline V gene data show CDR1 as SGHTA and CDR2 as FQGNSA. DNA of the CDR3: TGTGCCAGCGGGTGGGATATAGCGGGTGGTGCTTACGAGCAGTACTTC. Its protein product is CASGWDIAGGAYEQYF.